Reported below is one T cell receptor (beta chain). Its antigen is still unknown. The data were obtained in a study of OX40 agonist ivuxolimab in advanced cancers. Findings of the study overall: Specificity for antigen went undetermined in the expanded peripheral T cells.

Produced via immunoSEQ multiplex PCR; TCRdb's table is partial and in-frame only. Altogether about 36,000 clones are present, around four fifths being singletons, with the ten largest covering 11%. This CDR3 region has 12 residues. V lost 5 bases and J lost 7, with 9 bases in between. The germline V gene encodes CDR1 SGHRS and CDR2 YFSETQ. The chain employs TRBV5-1 and TRBJ2-2; D might be TRBD1 or TRBD2, each matching 5 bases. The sequence was obtained from an adult with an advanced solid tumor such as melanoma, head and neck, liver or kidney cancer. The sequences come from CD4+ or CD8+ T cells sorted from blood, collected in a trial of the OX40 agonist ivuxolimab. DNA for the CDR3: TGCGCCAGCAGGGGGGAATACGGGGAGCTGTTTTTT. It codes for CASRGEYGELFF.